This T cell receptor (beta chain) was captured in a study of T-cell reconstitution after alpha-beta-depleted transplantation in children. V shed 5 bases and J 9 bases; nucleotides not matched to a gene: 7. This CDR3 spans 13 amino acids. Germline V lookup: CDR1 PRHDT, CDR2 FYEKMQ (reference sequence). Only a few counts were recorded for this clonotype. Preparation of the TCRbeta library involved a method that used unique molecular identifiers. TCRdb fed the PCR reads into MiXCR, producing one record per CDR3 protein. The table records 490,000 or so distinct CDR3 sequences, about 12% of them present only once.

The genes are TRBV13 and TRBJ2-1; 7 nucleotides match TRBD2. Sequences were derived from PBMCs from the stem cell graft donor, sampled from the stem cell graft. The source of this sequence is a human donor who donated a stem cell graft to a child with combined immunodeficiency. In nucleotides, the CDR3 is TGTGCCAGCAGCATAGCACTAGCGACTGAGCAGTTCTTC. Residues: CASSIALATEQFF.